This entry features one T cell receptor (beta chain) sequence. The source of the sample is a study of blood T cells in healthy people across ages. With a J-beta primer mix and a sample-barcoded 5' primer, a second PCR ran roughly 6 to 12 cycles. One entry per CDR3 protein, called by TCRdb with MiXCR from the 5' RACE reads. Of over 1,200,000 distinct CDR3 sequences in the sample, around 59% were seen once. CDR1 MGHRA and CDR2 YSYEKL come from the germline V gene. V was shortened by 9 bases and J by 7 bases, with 19 bases between the two germline ends. The CDR3 has 13 residues. The chain employs TRBV4-1 and TRBJ2-7, with a possible D match to TRBD1 (5 bases). The sample consisted of blood. The clonotype was recovered from a man younger than 35 in good health. The CDR3 coding sequence is TGCGCCAGTAAAAGGGTTGCGGACACTGAGCAGTACTTC. This sequence encodes CASKRVADTEQYF.